This passage covers 13 T cell receptor beta chains from one sample sequenced in a study of cytomegalovirus exposure and HLA in healthy donors. PCR employed 60 Vbeta and 13 Jbeta primers. The method was immunoSEQ multiplex PCR; TCRdb's version includes in-frame clones alone and lacks a portion of them. The sample lists approximately 150,000 clones; 79% were seen once. The sample was PBMCs. Receptors originate from a man aged 45-60 years in good health and CMV-seropositive.

The chain combines TRBV28 with TRBJ1-5, with D unclear. Germline CDR1 is MDHEN and CDR2 is SYDVKM. This CDR3 region has 14 residues. V lost 1 base to trimming and J lost 4 bases, with 8 bases between them. CDR3 coding DNA: TGTGCCAGCAGTTTATCGACCGGGAATCAGCCCCAGCATTTT. This sequence encodes CASSLSTGNQPQHF.

The rearrangement joins TRBV5-1 to TRBJ2-5; 7 bases line up with TRBD1. Germline loops: CDR1 SGHRS, CDR2 YFSETQ. The CDR3 spans 16 residues. The V and J ends lost 3 bases and 4 bases, in that order; junction bases with no gene match: 12. In DNA, the CDR3 is TGCGCCAGCAGCTGGTCCCGCGAAGGGGGCCGAGAGACCCAGTACTTC. It encodes CASSWSREGGRETQYF.

The chain is built from TRBV28 and TRBJ1-1, with D perhaps matching TRBD1 (5 bases). The V and J ends lost 1 base and 1 base respectively, with 13 bases between them. Germline V lookup: CDR1 MDHEN, CDR2 SYDVKM. The CDR3 totals 16 residues. CDR3 coding DNA: TGTGCCAGCAGTTTATCCCTGGAGGGGCGGAACACTGAAGCTTTCTTT. This codes for CASSLSLEGRNTEAFF.

The chain carries TRBV19 and TRBJ2-2; 10 bases align to TRBD2. V was clipped by 5 bases and J by 0 bases; unmatched bases: 6. From germline, CDR1 is LNHDA and CDR2 SQIVND (reference sequence). The length of the CDR3 is 17 residues. The CDR3, as DNA: TGTGCCAGTAGTGCGAGTAGCGGGAGGTCGAACACCGGGGAGCTGTTTTTT. Amino acids: CASSASSGRSNTGELFF.

The chain links TRBV9 to TRBJ2-2; TRBD2 matches 8 bases. J gave up 4 bases and V 6 bases, and 5 bases lay outside the gene matches. Germline-derived CDR1 and CDR2 are SGDLS and YYNGEE. This CDR3 spans 14 amino acids. The CDR3 protein is CASTSREATGELFF. The CDR3 DNA follows: TGTGCCAGCACCTCGCGGGAGGCCACCGGGGAGCTGTTTTTT.

The chain carries TRBV7-2 and TRBJ1-5; tentative D call: TRBD1 (5 bases). Germline V gene data show CDR1 as SGHTA and CDR2 as FQGNSA. CDR3 length: 14 amino acids. Trimming took off 5 bases at V and 7 bases at J, with 15 bases between the two ends. CDR3 sequence reads: CASSTGRRGQPQHF. The CDR3 nucleotides are TGTGCCAGCAGCACAGGTAGGAGAGGCCAGCCCCAGCATTTT.

V gene TRBV2 combines with J gene TRBJ2-2; 9 bases match TRBD2. The V and J ends lost 8 bases and 5 bases, in that order; junction bases with no gene match: 6. Germline CDR1 is SNHLY and CDR2 is FYNNEI. The CDR3 runs 14 residues. Here the CDR3 reads CASVGGLATGELFF. Here the CDR3 DNA reads TGTGCCAGCGTTGGGGGACTAGCTACCGGGGAGCTGTTTTTT.

The chain carries TRBV5-3 and TRBJ2-2, with 7 nucleotides matching TRBD1. TRBV5-3 is an ORF, and what it does is uncertain. This CDR3 spans 16 amino acids. Trimming at V came to 4 bases and at J to 2 bases, leaving 8 bases not matched to a gene. The CDR3 sequence is CARSALDRTNTGELFF. The DNA for the CDR3 is TGTGCCAGAAGCGCCCTGGACAGGACTAACACCGGGGAGCTGTTTTTT.

This clone was found a few times. The junction departs from the called germline gene at one end, perhaps through a read error. CDR3 nucleotide sequence: TGTGCTAGCAGCTTAGTACTAGGACAAGAGACCCAGTACTTC. Translation gives CASSLVLGQETQYF. The V call is TRBV7-7, the J call TRBJ2-5; D possibly corresponds to TRBD2 (5 bases). Per the germline V gene, CDR1 is SSHAT and CDR2 is FNYEAQ (reference sequence). The CDR3 totals 14 residues.

The chain recombines TRBV9 with TRBJ1-4, with 9 bases identical to TRBD1. Germline V gene sequence: CDR1 SGDLS, CDR2 YYNGEE. V lost 3 bases and J lost 8; bases outside the gene matches: 5. This CDR3 spans 14 amino acids. The CDR3 coding sequence is TGTGCCAGCAGCGCGGGACAGGGTATAGAAAAACTGTTTTTT. This translates into CASSAGQGIEKLFF. Based on the CDR3 plus reference TRBV9 and TRBJ1-4, the full variable domain is DSGVTQTPKHLITATGQRVTLRCSPRSGDLSVYWYQQSLDQGLQFLIQYYNGEERAKGNILERFSAQQFPDLHSELNLSSLELGDSALYFCASSAGQGIEKLFFGSGTQLSVL.

The V and J genes are TRBV4-1 and TRBJ1-4; D is unclear. This CDR3 contains 17 residues. Trimming took off 0 bases at V and 0 bases at J, with 11 bases between the two ends. The germline CDR1 and CDR2 sequences are MGHRA and YSYEKL. CDR3 nucleotide sequence: TGCGCCAGCAGCCAAGAATCGCGGGGTCCAACTAATGAAAAACTGTTTTTT. Its protein is CASSQESRGPTNEKLFF.

This chain joins TRBV15 and TRBJ2-1; D is possibly TRBD1 (6 bases). The V gene's germline CDR1 is LNHNV and CDR2 YYDKDF (reference sequence). Trimming took off 3 bases at V and 0 bases at J, with 15 bases between the two ends. This CDR3 region has 17 residues. CDR3 nucleotides: TGTGCCACCAGCAGCCTTCAGGGGCGGAGCTCCTACAATGAGCAGTTCTTC. Amino acids: CATSSLQGRSSYNEQFF.

The gene calls are TRBV6-6 and TRBJ1-3, with D hard to call. Germline V gene data show CDR1 as MNHNY and CDR2 as SVGAGI (reference sequence). The length of the CDR3 is 15 residues. With 4 bases removed from V and 0 bases from J, the gap between germline ends came to 10 bases. This chain's CDR3 is CASSSPSYSGNTIYF. The CDR3 DNA reads TGTGCCAGCAGTTCCCCCAGTTACTCTGGAAACACCATATATTTT.